This T cell receptor (beta chain) was recorded in a study of cytomegalovirus exposure and HLA in healthy donors. The CDR3 is made up of 15 amino acids. V lost 3 bases, J lost 0 bases, and 8 bases lay in between. In germline, CDR1 is MDHEN, CDR2 SYDVKM. For this clone: Its antigen is undetermined.

The PCR had 60 Vbeta and 13 Jbeta primers. Assay used: immunoSEQ multiplex PCR; TCRdb lists only in-frame clones, some missing. The repertoire holds 150,000 to 200,000 clones, about 80% seen once, with approximately 1% in the top ten. Notes on the study in general: Whilst most TCR sequences proved rare, a subset of public TCRs occurred across many donors.

The TCR originated in a woman aged 40 to 49 in good health and CMV-seronegative. Sequenced material: PBMCs. The chain is built from TRBV28 and TRBJ1-4; no clear D gene. CDR3 nucleotide sequence: TGTGCCAGCAGTTTCCGTACAGCAACTAATGAAAAACTGTTTTTT. It translates to CASSFRTATNEKLFF.